This T cell receptor (beta chain) was sequenced in a study of Tregs in tolerant kidney transplant recipients (dated by TCRdb to about 2019). Notes on the research overall: The study applied TCRbeta sequencing to find donor-specific regulatory T cells before combined kidney and bone marrow transplantation and then followed those same cells after transplant. Here is what the overall study found, with its caveats: Expanding Tregs with activated donor B cells appeared to identify the most biologically relevant and donor-specific TCRbeta repertoire. Although technical replication error seemed to be minimal, the question of biological reproducibility was not addressed directly. The study was constrained by small patient numbers, and validation of the findings is required in larger populations and under other immunosuppression protocols. For some patients, the PCR primers changed as time went on, which meant samples from those patients could not be compared with one another at the nucleotide level. In tolerant patients, the expansion of donor-specific Tregs was greater than global Treg expansion, suggesting that the expansion was antigen-driven rather than nonspecific.

Relative to germline, V is 3 bases shorter and J is 9 bases shorter, with 18 bases between their ends. The cysteine opens and the phenylalanine closes a CDR3 of 14 amino acids. Only the CDR3 DNA stays, 42 bases, in frame from base 1. Taken from the germline V gene (reference sequence), the CDR1 and CDR2 loops are LNHNV and YYDKDF. As a fraction of the sample, this clone is medium-sized (0.01 to 0.1%). Its antigen is still unknown. No base-level quality is on record; no much larger clone is a single base apart. For TCRbeta CDR3 sequencing, genomic DNA was extracted from sorted cells using the QIAGEN DNeasy Blood and Tissue Kit. High-throughput TCRbeta CDR3 sequencing, which included PCR amplification with bias correction and internal controls, was done commercially through immunoSEQ. Under the source paper's analysis protocol: A unique productive TCRbeta sequence was defined by the CDR3 nucleotide sequence when primers matched, and otherwise by the CDR3 amino acid sequence together with the Vbeta and Jbeta genes. As a correction for sorting error, sequences shared between sorted populations at a frequency ratio of 2:1 or less were discarded, and the remaining shared sequences were assigned to the higher population. Donor-reactive sequences were defined as at least 5-fold expanded in CFSE-low cells versus unstimulated cells, with frequency of at least 0.01% in CFSE-low cells. Repertoire divergence was quantified by Jensen-Shannon divergence calculated from the top 100 TCRbeta sequences ranked by frequency. For samples with multiple sequencing runs, sorting error was corrected separately for each run before the runs were pooled. TCRdb provides this immuneACCESS table in a form limited to in-frame rearrangements. Some clones are lacking; in checked studies, under half of them reflect an unresolved V gene, and why the rest are absent is not known. That table furnishes V, J and clone size, whereas the DNA furnished D and trimming. Across this sample there are some 56,000 clones, with roughly nine tenths seen only once. The ten largest clones take up over 12% of the sample.

Transplants used related donors with nonmyeloablative bone marrow transplantation; mixed chimerism was transient in the human trials. Unstimulated Tregs (CD4+CD25+CD127-), CD4+ non-Tregs (CD4+CD25-), CD4 and CD8 cells were FACS-sorted from thawed PBMCs. A few combined kidney and bone marrow transplant recipients from the ITN036ST trial were included as patients, and samples were available only from these trial subjects. Healthy control blood was separated into PBMCs by Ficoll density gradient and cryopreserved, and patient PBMCs were collected both before and after transplant. This receptor was taken from a human patient who received a combined kidney and bone marrow transplant. Following a transplant, a fraction of the T cells may be traceable to the graft donor. The sequenced sample was CD8+ T cells from blood (PBMCs), obtained 24 months after the transplant. Recombination connected TRBV15 to TRBJ2-7; TRBD1 is perhaps the D gene, given 5 matching bases. In nucleotides, the sequence is TGTGCCACCAGCAGCCCGCCGCCAGGGCGAGGGCAGTACTTC. It codes for CATSSPPPGRGQYF.